The rows below give T cell receptor beta chains drawn from one sample of a study of tumor and adjacent non-tumor tissue in lung cancer. TCRdb reanalysed the multiplex PCR reads using MiXCR and keeps one entry per CDR3 protein. The table shows under 100,000 distinct CDR3 sequences, with more than 60% occurring only once. Sequenced: lung tumor tissue. The receptors were sampled from a man between 70 and 80 years old with non-small cell lung cancer. Both conserved end residues are part of each CDR3. Clone sizes are given selectively: once, few, many, or a class where the clone is expanded.

TRBJ2-7	TRBV6-6	NA	16	CTSSSPQDRRSYEKYF
TRBJ1-6	TRBV10-2	NA	14	CASSERQVSSPLHF
TRBJ1-1	TRBV2	NA	15	CASSDMRARGTEAFF
TRBJ2-1	TRBV5-1	many	14	CASSLRAAYNEQFF
TRBJ2-1	TRBV11-1	NA	17	CASSWCPAGVPYNEHFF
TRBJ1-5	TRBV6-2/TRBV6-3	many	15	CASSYFSASNQPQHF
TRBJ2-7	TRBV11-1	medium-sized	15	CASSLDGTGNYEQYF
TRBJ1-5	TRBV20-1	NA	18	CSAREPGSGTGANQPQHF
TRBJ2-2	TRBV6-5	many	16	CASRMTGPQNTGELFF
TRBJ2-4	TRBV6-2/TRBV6-3	NA	17	CASSYLGTSGGKDTQYF
TRBJ2-2	TRBV5-1	NA	12	CASSSDTGELFF
TRBJ2-4	TRBV5-5	medium-sized	11	CASSPGNIQYF
TRBJ2-4	TRBV4-1	NA	17	CASSGLHGVRTKNIPYF
TRBJ2-1	TRBV11-2	medium-sized	16	CASSLDRTYVDNEQFF
TRBJ2-7	TRBV11-2	NA	14	CASNKGDGNYEQYF
TRBJ2-5	TRBV11-2	NA	15	CTSSTTGQGLQTHYF
TRBJ2-1	TRBV28	NA	19	CASSLIFGRGGHSNNEQFF
TRBJ2-7	TRBV11-2	NA	12	CAGSRGTGPLNF
TRBJ2-3	TRBV29-1	many	14	CSVGSGVLTDTQYF
TRBJ2-2	TRBV4-2	NA	18	CASSHQGLAGGNTGELFF
TRBJ2-4	TRBV13	many	16	CASSLGAGAAKNIQYF
TRBJ2-2	TRBV19	once	16	CASTKEIGANTGELFF
TRBJ1-1	TRBV6-1	NA	13	CASTRERGMLAFF
TRBJ2-7	TRBV11-2	NA	13	CTSSPGLLYEQYF
TRBJ2-5	TRBV10-3	NA	14	CAISGTPEGETQYF
TRBJ1-1	TRBV10-3	many	15	CAISESRGRNTEAFF
TRBJ1-5	TRBV4-1	NA	13	CASSRKASQPQHF
TRBJ2-1	TRBV6-5	few	15	CASHEGRGDYNEQFF
TRBJ2-7	TRBV5-5	many	17	CASSLVPQPGSYDEQYF